This passage covers 12 T cell receptor beta chains from one sample sequenced in a study of CD8 T cells in Susac syndrome. The authors reverse transcribed roughly 0.5 to 1 ug RNA with random hexamers. TCRdb redid the calling of the immunoSEQ multiplex PCR reads with MiXCR, one entry per CDR3 protein. This sample has around 130,000 distinct CDR3 sequences, with roughly 80% found just once. The source material was CD8+ T cells from PBMCs. The receptors shown here come from a human donor with multiple sclerosis.

This chain joins TRBV4-1 and TRBJ2-3; 7 nucleotides match TRBD1. Germline V lookup: CDR1 MGHRA, CDR2 YSYEKL. Germline trimming cut 1 base from V and 3 bases from J; bases unmatched to any gene: 7. The length of the CDR3 is 16 residues. CDR3 bases: TGCGCCAGCAGCCAAGCCCAGGGGGTTGGAACAGATACGCAGTATTTT. Translated: CASSQAQGVGTDTQYF.

This rearrangement joins TRBV27 to TRBJ1-2; D unclear. The V and J ends lost 3 bases and 1 base respectively, with 6 bases between them. The germline CDR1 and CDR2 sequences are MNHEY and SMNVEV (reference sequence). This CDR3 comprises 13 residues. CDR3 sequence: CASSLVSNYGYTF. In DNA form, the CDR3 reads TGTGCCAGCAGTTTGGTCAGTAACTATGGCTACACCTTC.

This sequence joins TRBV30 and TRBJ2-7, with D possibly matching TRBD1 (6 bases). From germline, CDR1 is GTSNPN and CDR2 SVGIG (reference sequence). The CDR3 has 13 amino acids. V was pared by 2 bases and J by 2 bases, with 10 bases between. The CDR3 DNA reads TGTGCCTGGAGTTCAGGGGTTCCCTACGAGCAGTACGTC. Translating it yields CAWSSGVPYEQYV.

The V and J genes are TRBV12-3 or TRBV12-4 and TRBJ2-1, with D unclear. The V end was cut by 1 base, the J end by 2 bases, with 12 bases between. This CDR3 is built from 16 residues. CDR3: CASSLGLSRAYNEQFF. The DNA for the CDR3 is TGTGCCAGCAGTTTAGGTTTGTCCCGAGCCTACAATGAGCAGTTCTTC.

The chain joins TRBV7-3 to TRBJ2-1, with D maybe TRBD1 (6 bases). The V gene lost 7 bases and the J gene lost 6 bases, with 19 bases spanning the gap. Germline V lookup: CDR1 SGHTA, CDR2 FQGTGA. CDR3 length: 15 residues. The CDR3 bases are TGTGCCAGCACCCTCGACAAAAGGGGGACCAATGAGCAGTTCTTC. This sequence encodes CASTLDKRGTNEQFF.

The CDR3 DNA follows: TGCAGCGTGGGGGGGGGCGCTGGGGCCAACGTCCTGACTTTC. Protein: CSVGGGAGANVLTF. This sequence joins TRBV29-1 and TRBJ2-6; tentatively, D is TRBD2 (7 bases). Looked up from germline, CDR1 is SQVTM and CDR2 is ANQGSEA. The CDR3 is 14 amino acids. Trimming took 6 bases from V and 2 from J, leaving 11 bases between them.

The count of this clonotype is one. The chain joins TRBV28 to TRBJ2-3; TRBD1 matches 9 bases. V shed 6 bases and J 9 bases; nucleotides not matched to a gene: 4. Germline V gene sequence: CDR1 MDHEN, CDR2 SYDVKM. This CDR3 has 12 amino acids. The CDR3 DNA reads TGTGCCAGCAGGTTAGACAGGGGGACGCAGTATTTT. Encoded protein: CASRLDRGTQYF.

The chain couples TRBV5-6 to TRBJ1-1; TRBD1 agrees at 9 bases. Germline trimming cut 4 bases from V and 0 bases from J; bases unmatched to any gene: 10. CDR1 is SGHDT, CDR2 YYEEEE, per germline. This CDR3 contains 17 residues. Here the CDR3 DNA reads TGTGCCAGCAGCGACGGACAGGGGTGGGTGGTGAACACTGAAGCTTTCTTT. Residues: CASSDGQGWVVNTEAFF.

The CDR3 DNA is TGTGCCAGCAGCCCGGGATTTTTGACAAGGGCCACAGATACGCAGTATTTT. Encoded protein: CASSPGFLTRATDTQYF. This rearrangement joins TRBV14 to TRBJ2-3; TRBD2 might be the D (5 bases). Between the trimmed V and J ends, which lost 4 bases and 2 bases, there was a span of 19 bases. The length of the CDR3 is 17 residues. Germline V CDR1 and CDR2: SGHDN, FVKESK.

The rearrangement uses TRBV12-3 or TRBV12-4 and TRBJ1-1, with 10 positions matching TRBD1. After removal of 7 bases from V and 4 bases from J, the junction contained 15 bases not matched to a gene. The CDR3 length is 17 residues. CDR3 protein: CASTSNFVGTGATEAFF. CDR3 coding DNA: TGTGCCAGCACCTCTAATTTTGTCGGGACAGGGGCCACTGAAGCTTTCTTT.

The chain recombines TRBV12-3 or TRBV12-4 with TRBJ1-1; D might be TRBD1 (5 bases). Deletions cut 5 bases from V and 5 bases from J, with 15 bases between. The CDR3 has 14 residues. The CDR3 loop reads CASSPTEGSTEAFF. CDR3 sequence (DNA): TGTGCCAGCAGTCCAACCGAGGGGAGTACTGAAGCTTTCTTT.

The gene calls are TRBV27 and TRBJ2-2; 7 bases line up with TRBD1. V gave up 2 bases and J gave up 5 bases; unmatched junction bases: 5. Germline V gives CDR1 MNHEY, CDR2 SMNVEV (reference sequence). This CDR3 spans 15 amino acids. The CDR3 region is CASSLRGQTTGELFF. CDR3 DNA: TGTGCCAGCAGTTTAAGGGGACAGACAACCGGGGAGCTGTTTTTT.